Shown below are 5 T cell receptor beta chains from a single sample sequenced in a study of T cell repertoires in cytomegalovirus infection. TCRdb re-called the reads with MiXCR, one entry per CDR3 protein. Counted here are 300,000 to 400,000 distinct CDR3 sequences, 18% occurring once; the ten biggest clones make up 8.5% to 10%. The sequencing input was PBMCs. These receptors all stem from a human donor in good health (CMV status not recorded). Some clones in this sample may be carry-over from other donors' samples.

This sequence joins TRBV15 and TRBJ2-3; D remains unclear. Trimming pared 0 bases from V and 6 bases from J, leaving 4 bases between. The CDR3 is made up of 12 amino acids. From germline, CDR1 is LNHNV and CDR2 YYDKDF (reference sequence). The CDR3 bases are TGTGCCACCAGCAGAGATCTGGATACGCAGTATTTT. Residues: CATSRDLDTQYF.

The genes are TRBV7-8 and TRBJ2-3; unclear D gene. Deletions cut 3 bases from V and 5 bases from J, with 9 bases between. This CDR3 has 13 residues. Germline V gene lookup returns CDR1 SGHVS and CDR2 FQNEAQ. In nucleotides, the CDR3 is TGTGCCAGCAGCTTGTTATTGTTAGATACGCAGTATTTT. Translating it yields CASSLLLLDTQYF. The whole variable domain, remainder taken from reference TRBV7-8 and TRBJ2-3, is GAGVSQSPRYKVAKRGQDVALRCDPISGHVSLFWYQQALGQGPEFLTYFQNEAQLDKSGLPSDRFFAERPEGSVSTLKIQRTQQEDSAVYLCASSLLLLDTQYFGPGTRLTVL.

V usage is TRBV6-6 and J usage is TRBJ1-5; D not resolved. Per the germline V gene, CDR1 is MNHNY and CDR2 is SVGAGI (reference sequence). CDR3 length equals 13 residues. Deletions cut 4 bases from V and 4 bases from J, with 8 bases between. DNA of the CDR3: TGTGCCAGCAGTTCCATTGGAAATCAGCCCCAGCATTTT. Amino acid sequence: CASSSIGNQPQHF.

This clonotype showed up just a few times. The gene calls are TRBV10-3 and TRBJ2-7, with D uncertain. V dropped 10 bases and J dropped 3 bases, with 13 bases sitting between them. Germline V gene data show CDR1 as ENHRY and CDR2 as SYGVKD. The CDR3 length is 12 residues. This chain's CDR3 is CATRDTNYEQYF. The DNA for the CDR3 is TGTGCCACAAGAGACACAAACTACGAGCAGTACTTC.

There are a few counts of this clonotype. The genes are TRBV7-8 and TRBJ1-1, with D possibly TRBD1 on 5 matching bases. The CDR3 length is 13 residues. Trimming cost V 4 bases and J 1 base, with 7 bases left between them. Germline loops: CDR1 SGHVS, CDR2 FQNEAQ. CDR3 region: CASSWTRNTEAFF. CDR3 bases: TGTGCCAGCAGCTGGACAAGGAACACTGAAGCTTTCTTT. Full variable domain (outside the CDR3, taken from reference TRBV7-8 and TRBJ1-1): GAGVSQSPRYKVAKRGQDVALRCDPISGHVSLFWYQQALGQGPEFLTYFQNEAQLDKSGLPSDRFFAERPEGSVSTLKIQRTQQEDSAVYLCASSWTRNTEAFFGQGTRLTVV.